The 18 T cell receptor beta chains below all came from one sample that was sequenced in a study of T cells in Graves' hyperthyroidism and ophthalmopathy. Researchers amplified the TCR beta CDR3 regions from RNA transcripts. The HTBI set primed first-round TCR CDR3 RT-PCR. TCRdb analysed the multiplex PCR reads with MiXCR anew, one entry per CDR3 protein. The repertoire includes 500,000 to 550,000 distinct CDR3 sequences, roughly 21% of them detected once, and over 45% sits in the top ten. What was sequenced was blood. The receptor source for this set is a man between 40 and 49 years old with Graves' ophthalmopathy.

This clonotype was seen a handful of times. The chain carries TRBV4-1 and TRBJ2-3, with D perhaps matching TRBD2 (7 bases). The CDR3 is made up of 14 amino acids. Trimming stripped 4 bases from V and 5 bases from J, with 13 bases between. Per the germline V gene, CDR1 is MGHRA and CDR2 is YSYEKL. CDR3 amino acids: CASSRGGVEDTQYF. The CDR3 DNA is TGCGCCAGCAGCCGAGGGGGGGTAGAAGATACGCAGTATTTT.

The chain links TRBV7-2 to TRBJ2-1; 13 bases fit TRBD2. Germline loops: CDR1 SGHTA, CDR2 FQGNSA. Germline trimming cut 5 bases from V and 8 bases from J; bases unmatched to any gene: 6. The CDR3 has 15 residues. The DNA of the CDR3 is TGTGCCAGCAGCCGGACTAGCGGGAGTCGCGATGAGCAGTTCTTC. Its protein product is CASSRTSGSRDEQFF.

CDR3 DNA sequence: TGTGCCAGTAGTCCTAAAGGCGGATATCAGCCCCAGCATTTT. Translation gives CASSPKGGYQPQHF. This chain joins TRBV19 and TRBJ1-5; D gene unclear. Germline V gene data show CDR1 as LNHDA and CDR2 as SQIVND (reference sequence). This CDR3 comprises 14 residues. Trimming took off 5 bases at V and 5 bases at J, with 13 bases between the two ends.

Many counts were recorded for this clonotype. The chain uses TRBV10-2 and TRBJ1-1, with D perhaps TRBD1 (5 bases). In germline, CDR1 is WSHSY, CDR2 SAAADI. There are 13 residues in the CDR3. Trimming shortened V by 7 bases and J by 4 bases, and 13 bases separated the two germline ends. CDR3 in DNA: TGCGCCAGCACCTGGACATTAAGCACTGAAGCTTTCTTT. This gives the protein CASTWTLSTEAFF.

The rearrangement joins TRBV12-3 or TRBV12-4 to TRBJ2-5, with 11 bases lining up with TRBD2. This CDR3 is 15 amino acids long. V was pared by 5 bases and J by 5 bases, with 7 bases of the junction left unmatched. The CDR3 sequence is CASSDSGGAGETQYF. The CDR3, as DNA: TGTGCCAGCAGTGATAGCGGGGGGGCCGGTGAGACCCAGTACTTC.

This clonotype was detected many times. The V call is TRBV5-1, the J call TRBJ2-7; the match to TRBD1 covers 7 bases. V lost 0 bases and J lost 0; bases outside the gene matches: 9. CDR1 is SGHRS and CDR2 is YFSETQ in the germline V gene. This CDR3 contains 17 residues. The CDR3 DNA reads as TGCGCCAGCAGCTTGGGGGACAGAGTATTAAGCTCCTACGAGCAGTACTTC. Its protein is CASSLGDRVLSSYEQYF.

The chain uses TRBV7-8 and TRBJ2-7; D not resolved. The CDR3 extends over 15 amino acids. Trimming shortened V by 1 base and J by 0 bases, and 10 bases separated the two germline ends. From germline, CDR1 is SGHVS and CDR2 FQNEAQ. The CDR3 nucleotides are TGTGCCAGCAGCTTAGGCCCAACACCCTCCTACGAGCAGTACTTC. It specifies CASSLGPTPSYEQYF.

This clonotype was counted ten times or more. This sequence joins TRBV11-2 and TRBJ2-7; D gene ambiguous. Trimming shortened V by 0 bases and J by 1 base, and 4 bases separated the two germline ends. This CDR3 has 13 residues. CDR1 and CDR2 from the germline V gene are SGHAT and FQNNGV. The CDR3 DNA is TGTGCCAGCAGCTTAGACCCGTCCTACGAGCAGTACTTC. This codes for CASSLDPSYEQYF.

In this sample, this clonotype turned up a few times. This sequence joins TRBV28 and TRBJ2-2; TRBD1 matches at 9 bases. The CDR3 loop spans 20 amino acids. Germline CDR1 reads MDHEN; CDR2 reads SYDVKM. The V and J ends lost 6 bases and 3 bases, in that order; junction bases with no gene match: 20. CDR3 DNA sequence: TGTGCCAGCAGCCCTTCTACCCGACTACTGGGACAGGGACACACCGGGGAGCTGTTTTTT. Protein: CASSPSTRLLGQGHTGELFF.

J is TRBJ1-2 and V is TRBV18; D call uncertain. The ends were cut back, 5 bases at V and 4 bases at J, with 14 bases in the middle. The germline V gene has CDR1 KGHSH and CDR2 LQKENI. The CDR3 is 14 residues long. CDR3 residues: CASSDPTAFYGYTF. CDR3 DNA: TGTGCCAGCTCAGATCCAACTGCCTTCTATGGCTACACCTTC.

This clonotype was observed many times. The rearrangement uses TRBV28 and TRBJ2-3; D may be TRBD1 (6 bases). Germline assignment: CDR1 MDHEN and CDR2 SYDVKM. V lost 5 bases and J 4 bases, leaving 13 bases between the germline ends. The CDR3 has 14 residues. The CDR3 region is CASSKTTGPDTQYF. DNA of the CDR3: TGTGCCAGCAGTAAGACCACAGGGCCAGATACGCAGTATTTT.

The chain uses TRBV30 and TRBJ2-3, with D possibly TRBD2 on 7 matching bases. CDR1 GTSNPN and CDR2 SVGIG come from the germline V gene (reference sequence). CDR3 length equals 14 residues. Here the CDR3 reads CASRRGLGGDTQYF. DNA of the CDR3: TGTGCTTCGCGCCGAGGACTAGGGGGAGATACGCAGTATTTT.

Regarding this clonotype: This likely stems from a read error, as it lies one base from a far larger clone. The rearrangement joins TRBV12-3 or TRBV12-4 to TRBJ1-2, with 10 bases identical to TRBD1. This CDR3 has 13 residues. CDR3: CASSPGQGDGYAF. The CDR3 DNA reads TGTGCCAGCAGCCCCGGACAGGGGGATGGCTACGCCTTC.

This clonotype appeared many times. The V and J genes are TRBV30 and TRBJ1-4; no clear D. Between the trimmed V and J ends, which lost 1 base and 6 bases, there was a span of 12 bases. This CDR3 region has 14 residues. CDR1 is GTSNPN and CDR2 is SVGIG in the germline V gene (reference sequence). The CDR3: CAWSGGGKYEKLFF. CDR3 nucleotides: TGTGCCTGGAGTGGTGGAGGGAAATATGAAAAACTGTTTTTT.

This clonotype was recorded only once. V is TRBV20-1 and J is TRBJ1-2; D is ambiguous. The CDR3 totals 13 residues. Germline lookup yields CDR1 DFQATT and CDR2 SNEGSKA (reference sequence). Trimming took 1 base from V and 7 from J, leaving 13 bases between them. The CDR3 bases are TGCAGTGCTAGAGGAACGGGTCTGGCTGGCTACACCTTC. Amino acids: CSARGTGLAGYTF.

The V call is TRBV12-3 or TRBV12-4, the J call TRBJ2-6; D is unclear. This CDR3 has 15 residues. Trimming pared 8 bases from V and 0 bases from J, leaving 11 bases between. CDR3 amino acids: CASGKGDSGANVLTF. For the CDR3, the DNA is TGTGCCAGCGGAAAGGGTGACTCTGGGGCCAACGTCCTGACTTTC.

This chain joins TRBV28 and TRBJ2-7, with a weak D call TRBD1 (5 bases). The CDR3 is 15 residues long. V was trimmed by 6 bases and J by 1 base, leaving 16 bases between them. Germline V gene lookup returns CDR1 MDHEN and CDR2 SYDVKM. In nucleotides, the CDR3 is TGTGCCAGCAGCGCAAGTTGGGGCCTGTCCTACGAGCAGTACTTC. Translation: CASSASWGLSYEQYF.

This clonotype was recorded at least ten times. The J gene is TRBJ2-3, the V gene TRBV5-1; possibly TRBD1 or TRBD2 for D (6 bases each). The CDR3 has 16 amino acids. CDR1 and CDR2 (germline): SGHRS, YFSETQ. V was clipped by 0 bases and J by 1 base, with 12 bases between them. CDR3 residues: CASSLGGARGTDTQYF. The CDR3 DNA sequence: TGCGCCAGCAGCTTGGGGGGGGCGCGCGGCACAGATACGCAGTATTTT. Full variable domain (rest looked up from reference TRBV5-1 and TRBJ2-3): KAGVTQTPRYLIKTRGQQVTLSCSPISGHRSVSWYQQTPGQGLQFLFEYFSETQRNKGNFPGRFSGRQFSNSRSEMNVSTLELGDSALYLCASSLGGARGTDTQYFGPGTRLTVL.